This entry lists 21 T cell receptor beta chains sequenced from one sample in a study of cytomegalovirus exposure and HLA in healthy donors. PCR amplification relied on 60 Vbeta primers (plus 13 Jbeta primers). Sequenced by immunoSEQ multiplex PCR; TCRdb stores in-frame clones only, minus some. The repertoire holds more than 100,000 clones, roughly four fifths seen once, with around 3.3% in the top ten. The sample consisted of PBMCs. Every receptor here comes from a woman younger than 45 in good health and CMV-seropositive.

This clone has just one count. This rearrangement joins TRBV27 to TRBJ2-4; 10 bases match TRBD2. V shed 8 bases and J 2 bases; nucleotides not matched to a gene: 6. This CDR3 has 15 residues. CDR1 and CDR2 (germline): MNHEY, SMNVEV (reference sequence). CDR3 nucleotide sequence: TGTGCCAGCCGGAGCGGGGGGGCGACCAAAAACATTCAGTACTTC. Translated: CASRSGGATKNIQYF.

The rearrangement uses TRBV5-1 and TRBJ1-1; D gene uncertain. Trimming left V 1 base short and J 1 base short, with 5 bases between. The CDR3 has 13 residues. Germline CDR1 SGHRS, CDR2 YFSETQ. CDR3 nucleotides: TGCGCCAGCAGCTTGAATCAGAACACTGAAGCTTTCTTT. It yields the protein CASSLNQNTEAFF. Combining the CDR3 with reference TRBV5-1 and TRBJ1-1 gives the whole variable domain KAGVTQTPRYLIKTRGQQVTLSCSPISGHRSVSWYQQTPGQGLQFLFEYFSETQRNKGNFPGRFSGRQFSNSRSEMNVSTLELGDSALYLCASSLNQNTEAFFGQGTRLTVV.

This chain uses TRBV6-1 with TRBJ2-3, with TRBD2 matching 9 bases. V dropped 2 bases and J dropped 4; count of bases not matched to a gene: 7. The CDR3 consists of 16 residues. Germline V gives CDR1 MNHNS, CDR2 SASEGT. CDR3 bases: TGTGCCAGCAGTGAAAGACGGCGGGGGGGATCAGATACGCAGTATTTT. Translated, it gives CASSERRRGGSDTQYF.

The rearrangement joins TRBV19 to TRBJ2-1; 10 bases line up with TRBD2. The germline V gene has CDR1 LNHDA and CDR2 SQIVND (reference sequence). V trimming: 5 bases; J trimming: 0 bases; junction bases outside the gene matches: 7. The CDR3 is made up of 17 amino acids. In DNA form, the CDR3 reads TGTGCCAGTAGTCCACCCTCTAGCGGGGGCTCCTACAATGAGCAGTTCTTC. Amino acids: CASSPPSSGGSYNEQFF.

The chain recombines TRBV5-1 with TRBJ2-1, with TRBD2 matching over 10 bases. Per the germline V gene, CDR1 is SGHRS and CDR2 is YFSETQ. Trimming at V came to 0 bases and at J to 9 bases, leaving 6 bases not matched to a gene. CDR3 length: 15 residues. CDR3 region: CASSLELAGWSEQFF. For the CDR3, the DNA is TGCGCCAGCAGCTTGGAACTAGCGGGGTGGAGTGAGCAGTTCTTC.

This chain uses TRBV28 with TRBJ2-1, with 11 nucleotides matching TRBD2. The V gene's germline CDR1 is MDHEN and CDR2 SYDVKM. V trimming: 1 base; J trimming: 4 bases; junction bases outside the gene matches: 12. This CDR3 is built from 19 residues. The CDR3 nucleotides read TGTGCCAGCAGTTTATTGAGGCTAGCGGGGGGCACGTTATACAATGAGCAGTTCTTC. Amino acid sequence: CASSLLRLAGGTLYNEQFF.

The gene calls are TRBV10-3 and TRBJ1-1; D is unclear. Germline assignment: CDR1 ENHRY and CDR2 SYGVKD. The CDR3 consists of 15 residues. V was clipped by 1 base and J by 1 base, with 10 bases between them. The CDR3 DNA reads TGTGCCATCAGTGAGTACGGGGAAGGGAACACTGAAGCTTTCTTT. Its protein product is CAISEYGEGNTEAFF.

This clone was seen once. This sequence joins TRBV30 and TRBJ1-4; 9 bases agree with TRBD1. V dropped 1 base and J dropped 9; count of bases not matched to a gene: 3. The germline V gene encodes CDR1 GTSNPN and CDR2 SVGIG (reference sequence). The CDR3 length is 13 residues. This CDR3 is CAWSGGQGQKLFF. In nucleotides, the CDR3 is TGTGCCTGGAGTGGGGGACAGGGCCAAAAACTGTTTTTT.

The chain employs TRBV4-1 and TRBJ2-7; 8 bases agree with TRBD2. This CDR3 contains 16 residues. CDR1 and CDR2 (germline): MGHRA, YSYEKL. J was trimmed by 0 bases and V by 4 bases; bases with no gene match: 8. The CDR3 region is CASSLAGPQSSYEQYF. CDR3 bases: TGCGCCAGCAGCCTAGCGGGACCCCAGAGCTCCTACGAGCAGTACTTC.

The J gene is TRBJ1-3, the V gene TRBV5-4; D call uncertain. Between the trimmed V and J ends, which lost 3 bases and 0 bases, there was a span of 10 bases. The V gene's germline CDR1 is SGHNT and CDR2 YYREEE (reference sequence). The CDR3 covers 15 residues. The CDR3 here is CASSSGRDSGNTIYF. In DNA, the CDR3 is TGTGCCAGCAGCTCCGGGAGGGACTCTGGAAACACCATATATTTT.

This clone was found a few times. The CDR3 bases are TGTGCAGCCGAGGGAAATGGCTACACCTTC. Translation: CAAEGNGYTF. The gene calls are TRBV19 and TRBJ1-2; D remains unclear. This CDR3 has 10 amino acids. Germline V CDR1 and CDR2: LNHDA, SQIVND (reference sequence).

The rearrangement uses TRBV10-3 and TRBJ1-1; the D gene is possibly TRBD1 (6 bases). CDR3 length: 14 amino acids. V gave up 10 bases and J gave up 2 bases, with 17 bases separating them. Germline CDR1 ENHRY, CDR2 SYGVKD. CDR3 amino acids: CAKSKGTPNTEAFF. CDR3 nucleotides: TGTGCCAAATCAAAGGGGACACCCAACACTGAAGCTTTCTTT.

The J gene is TRBJ2-3, the V gene TRBV5-1; the match to TRBD2 covers 10 bases. The ends lost 1 base at V and 2 bases at J; junction bases unmatched: 4. The CDR3 is 16 residues long. Germline-derived CDR1 and CDR2 are SGHRS and YFSETQ. CDR3 nucleotides: TGCGCCAGCAGCTTGCCGCTAGCGGGGGCCACAGATACGCAGTATTTT. This translates into CASSLPLAGATDTQYF.

The gene calls are TRBV23-1 and TRBJ1-2, with 9 positions matching TRBD1. TRBV23-1 has ORF status, its function being uncertain. CDR3 length: 16 residues. Germline trimming cut 9 bases from V and 7 bases from J; bases unmatched to any gene: 18. The CDR3 region is CARGGGTGPLVGGYTF. CDR3 nucleotides: TGCGCCAGGGGGGGAGGGACAGGGCCCTTAGTAGGTGGCTACACCTTC.

The chain couples TRBV28 to TRBJ1-2, with D possibly TRBD1 on 6 matching bases. The germline gives CDR1 MDHEN, CDR2 SYDVKM. This CDR3 contains 14 residues. Trimming stripped 5 bases from V and 10 bases from J, with 20 bases between. CDR3 region: CASSRQALRIDYTF. CDR3 bases: TGTGCCAGCAGTAGACAGGCTTTGAGGATAGACTACACCTTC.

The chain couples TRBV20-1 to TRBJ2-7, with D perhaps matching TRBD1 (5 bases). The V gene lost 3 bases and the J gene lost 2 bases, with 5 bases spanning the gap. Looked up from germline, CDR1 is DFQATT and CDR2 is SNEGSKA (reference sequence). The CDR3 length is 11 residues. The CDR3 protein is CSARDTYEQYF. CDR3 DNA sequence: TGCAGTGCTAGGGACACCTACGAGCAGTACTTC.

The chain combines TRBV5-1 with TRBJ2-7; TRBD1 aligns across 7 bases. Looked up from germline, CDR1 is SGHRS and CDR2 is YFSETQ. After removal of 7 bases from V and 2 bases from J, the junction contained 6 bases not matched to a gene. The CDR3 spans 13 residues. Here the CDR3 DNA reads TGCGCCAGCGGACCGGACAGGACCTACGAGCAGTACTTC. It specifies CASGPDRTYEQYF.

This clone showed up just a few times. The CDR3 region has the DNA TGTGCCTGGAGTTTGCGACAGGGCTACACAGATACGCAGTATTTT. Translating it yields CAWSLRQGYTDTQYF. The V gene is TRBV30, the J gene TRBJ2-3, with 7 positions matching TRBD1. This CDR3 has 15 amino acids. Trimming removed 2 bases from V and 2 bases from J; junction bases left unmatched: 7. CDR1 is GTSNPN and CDR2 is SVGIG in the germline V gene (reference sequence). Complete variable domain (other parts from reference TRBV30 and TRBJ2-3): SQTIHQWPATLVQPVGSPLSLECTVEGTSNPNLYWYRQAAGRGLQLLFYSVGIGQISSEVPQNLSASRPQDRQFILSSKKLLLSDSGFYLCAWSLRQGYTDTQYFGPGTRLTVL.

CDR3 residues: CASSLSGGPYNEQFF. The CDR3, as DNA: TGTGCCAGCAGTTTATCCGGGGGACCTTACAATGAGCAGTTCTTC. The V and J genes are TRBV28 and TRBJ2-1; a weak D match, TRBD2 (6 bases). Per germline, CDR1 MDHEN and CDR2 SYDVKM. This CDR3 contains 15 residues. V dropped 1 base and J dropped 4 bases, with 11 bases sitting between them.

The chain has TRBV4-1 and TRBJ2-7; 12 nucleotides line up with TRBD2. Germline V gives CDR1 MGHRA, CDR2 YSYEKL. CDR3 length: 17 residues. J was trimmed by 4 bases and V by 4 bases; bases with no gene match: 11. The CDR3 region is CASSPLGLAGKPYEQYF. In nucleotides, the CDR3 is TGCGCCAGCAGCCCGCTTGGACTAGCGGGGAAGCCTTACGAGCAGTACTTC.

V is TRBV4-3 and J is TRBJ1-4, with a tentative D call TRBD1 (6 bases). The CDR3 contains 15 residues. The V gene's germline CDR1 is LGHNA and CDR2 YSLEER. V gave up 8 bases and J gave up 8 bases, with 21 bases separating them. The CDR3 DNA reads as TGCGCCAGCCCCTTGAGCGGGGGCTTAGGGGAAAAACTGTTTTTT. Protein product: CASPLSGGLGEKLFF.